The 10 T cell receptor beta chains below all came from one sample that was sequenced in a study of OX40 agonist ivuxolimab in advanced cancers. Library preparation employed the immunoSEQ multiplex PCR assay. Not all clones reach the TCRdb copy of this immuneACCESS table, which keeps in-frame sequences only. Checked studies attribute under half of the gap to unresolved V genes and leave the rest unexplained. The sample records about 77,000 clones, nearly 90% of which are singletons. The ten largest clones capture around 2.6% of the sample. The specimen comprised CD4+ or CD8+ T cells sorted from blood, sampled in a trial of the OX40 agonist ivuxolimab. Receptors originate from an adult with an advanced solid tumor such as melanoma, head and neck, liver or kidney cancer.

The chain uses TRBV28 and TRBJ2-3, with 12 bases that match TRBD2. The CDR3 has 16 amino acids. The V gene's germline CDR1 is MDHEN and CDR2 SYDVKM. Trimming removed 1 base from V and 6 bases from J; junction bases left unmatched: 5. The CDR3 here is CASSLLLAGGGDTQYF. CDR3 nucleotide sequence: TGTGCCAGCAGTTTATTACTAGCGGGAGGAGGGGATACGCAGTATTTT.

This CDR3 is CAISEGRTKAAYEQYF. The CDR3 region has the DNA TGTGCCATCAGTGAAGGGAGAACAAAAGCAGCCTACGAGCAGTACTTC. The gene calls are TRBV10-3 and TRBJ2-7; D perhaps matches TRBD2 (5 bases). The CDR3 spans 16 residues. Looked up from germline, CDR1 is ENHRY and CDR2 is SYGVKD. V lost 3 bases, J lost 2 bases, and 17 bases lay in between.

This clone was seen once. The chain carries TRBV5-4 and TRBJ1-1; a possible D gene is TRBD1 (5 bases). This CDR3 is 14 amino acids long. Germline lookup yields CDR1 SGHNT and CDR2 YYREEE (reference sequence). Trimming cost V 2 bases and J 4 bases, with 12 bases left between them. The CDR3 nucleotides read TGTGCCAGCAGCTTTTCAGGGTGGGGCACTGAAGCTTTCTTT. It yields the protein CASSFSGWGTEAFF.

This clone has just one count. The chain combines TRBV2 with TRBJ2-3; the match to TRBD1 covers 7 bases. V dropped 6 bases and J dropped 4; count of bases not matched to a gene: 4. The CDR3 sequence is 13 residues long. Germline V gives CDR1 SNHLY, CDR2 FYNNEI. Here the CDR3 DNA reads TGTGCCAGCAGCCCGCAGGGGGCAGATACGCAGTATTTT. Translated, it gives CASSPQGADTQYF.

As for this clone: The sample has other DNA sequences that encode this CDR3 too. The chain employs TRBV4-1 and TRBJ1-5; D may be TRBD1 (5 bases). CDR3 length equals 15 residues. Germline V gene data show CDR1 as MGHRA and CDR2 as YSYEKL. V was pared by 3 bases and J by 4 bases, with 13 bases between. CDR3 loop: CASSQARRGNQPQHF. The CDR3 nucleotides are TGCGCCAGCAGCCAGGCCCGACGGGGGAATCAGCCCCAGCATTTT.

CDR3: CASSPTSGGYTEAFF. CDR3 nucleotides: TGTGCCAGCAGCCCCACCTCAGGGGGCTACACTGAAGCTTTCTTT. This chain uses TRBV9 with TRBJ1-1; 8 bases fit TRBD1. The trim removed 4 bases at V and 3 bases at J, leaving 8 bases unmatched. This CDR3 contains 15 residues. From germline, CDR1 is SGDLS and CDR2 YYNGEE.

A note on this clone: One junction end does not reproduce the germline sequence, and a read error may be involved. V usage is TRBV7-7 and J usage is TRBJ2-1, with 16 bases fitting TRBD2. Germline V gene data show CDR1 as SSHAT and CDR2 as FNYEAQ (reference sequence). CDR3 size: 16 residues. The CDR3 protein is CASSLAGTSGRDEQFF. CDR3 nucleotide sequence: TGTGCTAGCAGCTTAGCGGGGACTAGCGGGAGGGATGAGCAGTTCTTC.

The chain uses TRBV5-4 and TRBJ2-2, with 9 bases lining up with TRBD1. Germline-derived CDR1 and CDR2 are SGHNT and YYREEE (reference sequence). CDR3 length: 15 amino acids. J lost 5 bases, V lost 0 bases, and 2 bases had no gene match. The CDR3 DNA is TGTGCCAGCAGCTTGGCACAGGGGGCAACCGGGGAGCTGTTTTTT. Protein: CASSLAQGATGELFF.

Notes on this clone: The germline gene is not matched at one end of the junction; a read error may be the cause. The chain employs TRBV5-1 and TRBJ2-3; 11 nucleotides match TRBD2. The CDR3 extends over 18 amino acids. The germline V gene has CDR1 SGHRS and CDR2 YFSETQ. CDR3 loop: CAGSSATSGVLSTDTQYF. The DNA of the CDR3 is TGCGCCGGCAGCTCCGCGACTAGCGGGGTCCTAAGCACAGATACGCAGTATTTT. Supplemented by reference TRBV5-1 and TRBJ2-3, the full variable domain reads KAGVTQTPRYLIKTRGQQVTLSCSPISGHRSVSWYQQTPGQGLQFLFEYFSETQRNKGNFPGRFSGRQFSNSRSEMNVSTLELGDSALYLCAGSSATSGVLSTDTQYFGPGTRLTVL.

The gene calls are TRBV7-2 and TRBJ1-2; D uncertain. The CDR3 sequence is 15 residues long. Looked up from germline, CDR1 is SGHTA and CDR2 is FQGNSA. The germline V and J ends were trimmed by 4 bases and 0 bases, with 12 bases remaining between them. The CDR3 region is CASSSMRGTNYGYTF. CDR3 DNA: TGTGCCAGCAGCTCAATGCGGGGTACTAACTATGGCTACACCTTC. Full variable domain (rest looked up from reference TRBV7-2 and TRBJ1-2): GAGVSQSPSNKVTEKGKDVELRCDPISGHTALYWYRQSLGQGLEFLIYFQGNSAPDKSGLPSDRFSAERTGGSVSTLTIQRTQQEDSAVYLCASSSMRGTNYGYTFGSGTRLTVV.